A single sample gave rise to the 10 T cell receptor beta chains below, sequenced in a study of response to subunit inactivated influenza vaccine (dated by TCRdb to about 2018). The library was built by means of RT-PCR. Sequencing relied on an Illumina HiSeq 2500. TCRdb reworked the public reads: Q25 trimming with fastp, MiXCR clone assembly, productive beta chains retained. All rows with the same CDR3 protein become a single entry with the most common DNA and genes. The sample table records over 800,000 distinct CDR3 sequences; around 20% of these occur just once. The leading ten clones occupy around 9.6% of the sample. Sequenced material: PBMCs from blood, taken more than 4 days after vaccination. The receptors shown here come from a man in his fifties or sixties who received an inactivated influenza vaccine. Donor details come from another sample of the same person, matched by shared clones.

This clonotype appeared a few times. An end of the junction does not agree with germline; a read error may underlie this. The chain recombines TRBV6-1 with TRBJ1-6; weak D call: TRBD1 (6 bases). The germline gives CDR1 MNHNS, CDR2 SASEGT. The CDR3 covers 13 residues. CDR3 sequence reads: CASRRGSNSPPHF. CDR3 DNA: TGTGCCAGCAGGAGGGGGTCTAATTCACCCCCCCACTTT.

This clonotype was seen a handful of times. As DNA, the CDR3 is TGTGCCAGCAGCTCTCTAGCGAACCCCTACGAGCAGTACTTC. Translation gives CASSSLANPYEQYF. The chain combines TRBV11-2 with TRBJ2-7, with a tentative D call TRBD2 (6 bases). The CDR3 runs to 14 residues. V was trimmed by 4 bases and J by 2 bases, leaving 12 bases between them. The germline V gene encodes CDR1 SGHAT and CDR2 FQNNGV.

This clonotype was observed a handful of times. The chain is built from TRBV20-1 and TRBJ2-3; TRBD2 agrees at 12 bases. The CDR3 is 14 amino acids. Per germline, CDR1 DFQATT and CDR2 SNEGSKA (reference sequence). V shed 6 bases and J 9 bases; nucleotides not matched to a gene: 10. CDR3 nucleotide sequence: TGCAGTGCCCCTCCTAGCGGGAGGGGGGGGACGCAGTATTTT. Protein: CSAPPSGRGGTQYF.

This chain joins TRBV20-1 and TRBJ1-1; D is unclear. Trimming pared 0 bases from V and 4 bases from J, leaving 9 bases between. Germline CDR1 DFQATT, CDR2 SNEGSKA (reference sequence). The CDR3 is 13 residues long. The CDR3 here is CSAREPLFTEAFF. In nucleotides, the CDR3 is TGCAGTGCTAGAGAGCCGTTGTTCACTGAAGCTTTCTTT.

The chain combines TRBV7-6 with TRBJ2-3, with 13 bases lining up with TRBD2. Germline-derived CDR1 and CDR2 are SGHVS and FNYEAQ. The CDR3 runs 18 residues. The ends lost 5 bases at V and 1 base at J; junction bases unmatched: 9. The DNA for the CDR3 is TGTGCCAGCAGCCCCGGGACTAGCGGGATCTTGGGCACAGATACGCAGTATTTT. It encodes CASSPGTSGILGTDTQYF.

The chain is built from TRBV10-1 and TRBJ2-1, with 7 positions matching TRBD1. Germline values: CDR1 WNHNN, CDR2 SYGVQD (reference sequence). The CDR3 length is 15 residues. After removal of 1 base from V and 1 base from J, the junction contained 1 base not matched to a gene. The CDR3 bases are TGCGCCAGCAGTGAGTACAGGGGTTCCTACAATGAGCAGTTCTTC. Protein product: CASSEYRGSYNEQFF.

This clonotype was detected only a few times. Written as DNA, the CDR3 is TGTGCCACCAGCAGAGATATGCTCGGGGCCCCCTACGAGCAGTACTTC. This encodes CATSRDMLGAPYEQYF. The chain combines TRBV15 with TRBJ2-7; D may correspond to TRBD1 or TRBD2 (5 bases each). The germline V gene encodes CDR1 LNHNV and CDR2 YYDKDF (reference sequence). Trimming cost V 0 bases and J 2 bases, with 14 bases left between them. The length of the CDR3 is 16 residues. Full variable domain (remainder filled in from reference TRBV15 and TRBJ2-7): DAMVIQNPRYQVTQFGKPVTLSCSQTLNHNVMYWYQQKSSQAPKLLFHYYDKDFNNEADTPDNFQSRRPNTSFCFLDIRSPGLGDTAMYLCATSRDMLGAPYEQYFGPGTRLTVT.

Only a few counts were recorded for this clonotype. The chain is built from TRBV24-1 and TRBJ2-5, with TRBD1 matching 7 bases. This CDR3 comprises 15 residues. CDR1 and CDR2 (germline): KGHDR, SFDVKD. J lost 2 bases, V lost 7 bases, and 9 bases had no gene match. CDR3 DNA: TGTGCCACCAGCCGTCCTGGGACAGCTCAAGAGACCCAGTACTTC. As protein: CATSRPGTAQETQYF.

The J gene is TRBJ1-5, the V gene TRBV4-1, with D tentatively TRBD1 (5 bases). Germline V lookup: CDR1 MGHRA, CDR2 YSYEKL. The CDR3 has 16 residues. V was pared by 0 bases and J by 5 bases, with 14 bases between. DNA of the CDR3: TGCGCCAGCAGCCAAGATTGGGGGAAACAGGATCAGCCCCAGCATTTT. This gives the protein CASSQDWGKQDQPQHF.

The V and J genes are TRBV27 and TRBJ2-7; D ambiguous. Germline CDR1 and CDR2: MNHEY and SMNVEV (reference sequence). Trimming took 4 bases from V and 5 from J, leaving 12 bases between them. The CDR3 contains 13 residues. The CDR3 nucleotides read TGTGCCAGCAGTTCCAACCGCCCGGACGAGCAGTACTTC. Its translation is CASSSNRPDEQYF.